This record covers a single T cell receptor beta chain. This record belongs to a study of blood T cell repertoires in COVID-19. Background on the study: The analysed material was cDNA or gDNA that came from T cells, B-cell-depleted T cells, or PBMCs.

Authors' analysis steps: Reference gene primers were amplified, and this amplification served to estimate nucleated cell counts. The method was immunoSEQ multiplex PCR; TCRdb's version includes in-frame clones alone and lacks a portion of them. The V and J calls and clone size come from that table; D and trimming were worked out from the DNA. The profile shows about 130,000 clones, more than 80% of them singletons. Trimming removed 6 bases at V and 6 bases at J, with 14 bases between. The CDR3 is 13 residues long. The germline CDR1 and CDR2 sequences are LGHDT and YNNKEL (reference sequence). The TCR comes from a human donor in a cohort sampled during active COVID-19. Sequencing was done on a sample of peripheral blood. The rearrangement links TRBV3-1 (or the pseudogene TRBV3-2) to TRBJ1-1, with D possibly being TRBD1 (6 bases). In nucleotides, the CDR3 is TGTGCCAGCAGAGGGATGGGGGCCTCTGAAGCTTTCTTT. Protein sequence: CASRGMGASEAFF.